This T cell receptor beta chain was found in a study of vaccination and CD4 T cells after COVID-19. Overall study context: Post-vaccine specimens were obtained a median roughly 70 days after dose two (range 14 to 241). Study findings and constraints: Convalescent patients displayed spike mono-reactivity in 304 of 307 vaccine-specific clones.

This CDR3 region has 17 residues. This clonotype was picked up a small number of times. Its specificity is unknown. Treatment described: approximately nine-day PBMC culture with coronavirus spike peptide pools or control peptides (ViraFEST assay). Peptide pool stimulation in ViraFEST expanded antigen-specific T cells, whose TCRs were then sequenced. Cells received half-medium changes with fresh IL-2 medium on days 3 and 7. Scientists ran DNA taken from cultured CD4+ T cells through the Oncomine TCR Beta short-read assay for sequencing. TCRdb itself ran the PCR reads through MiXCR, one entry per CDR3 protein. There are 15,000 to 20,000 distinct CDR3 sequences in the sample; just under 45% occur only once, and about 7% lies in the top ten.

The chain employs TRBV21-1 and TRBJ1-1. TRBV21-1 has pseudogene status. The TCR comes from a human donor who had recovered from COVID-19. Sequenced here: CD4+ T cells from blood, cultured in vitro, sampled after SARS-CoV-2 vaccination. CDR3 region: CASNPNRGRGLGTEAFF. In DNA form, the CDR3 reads TGTGCCAGCAACCCTAACCGAGGGCGGGGGTTGGGCACTGAAGCTTTCTTT.